These 26 T cell receptor beta chains share one sample of origin, sequenced in a study of chemoradiotherapy in HPV16-positive cancers. TCRdb's copy holds only in-frame clones and misses some; the assay was immunoSEQ multiplex PCR. The sample holds about 20,000 clones, roughly 90% seen once. Material: blood, obtained from a patient who underwent chemoradiotherapy. The source of these receptors is a human donor with HPV-associated anogenital cancer.

The genes are TRBV7-3 and TRBJ2-1, with TRBD2 matching 8 bases. The germline V gene has CDR1 SGHTA and CDR2 FQGTGA. V gave up 5 bases and J gave up 5 bases; unmatched junction bases: 11. The CDR3 is made up of 16 amino acids. CDR3 sequence: CASSPWSGSFDNEQFF. The CDR3 DNA is TGTGCCAGCAGCCCCTGGAGCGGGAGTTTCGACAATGAGCAGTTCTTC.

This chain connects TRBV27 to TRBJ1-2, with 8 positions matching TRBD1. In germline, CDR1 is MNHEY, CDR2 SMNVEV (reference sequence). The CDR3 is 16 amino acids. The junction had 12 bases not matched to a gene; V was cut back by 5 bases and J by 4 bases. CDR3 bases: TGTGCCAGCAGTCCCCAGGGGGCGCGAAGTAGCTATGGCTACACCTTC. Its protein product is CASSPQGARSSYGYTF.

The V gene is TRBV18, the J gene TRBJ2-5; 7 positions match TRBD1. Trimming removed 0 bases from V and 2 bases from J; junction bases left unmatched: 6. Germline V lookup: CDR1 KGHSH, CDR2 LQKENI. The CDR3 sequence is 16 residues long. CDR3 sequence: CASSPPMTGLQETQYF. CDR3 in DNA: TGTGCCAGCTCACCACCAATGACAGGGTTGCAAGAGACCCAGTACTTC.

CDR3 in amino acids: CASSLSVRATNEKLFF. CDR3 nucleotide sequence: TGCGCCAGCAGCTTGTCGGTCCGGGCAACTAATGAAAAACTGTTTTTT. This rearrangement joins TRBV5-1 to TRBJ1-4; D remains unclear. CDR3 length: 16 residues. From germline, CDR1 is SGHRS and CDR2 YFSETQ. Trimming stripped 1 base from V and 0 bases from J, with 10 bases between. Full variable domain (missing parts from reference TRBV5-1 and TRBJ1-4): KAGVTQTPRYLIKTRGQQVTLSCSPISGHRSVSWYQQTPGQGLQFLFEYFSETQRNKGNFPGRFSGRQFSNSRSEMNVSTLELGDSALYLCASSLSVRATNEKLFFGSGTQLSVL.

The chain recombines TRBV5-6 with TRBJ1-3, with 8 bases aligning to TRBD1. The germline gives CDR1 SGHDT, CDR2 YYEEEE. J lost 7 bases, V lost 4 bases, and 7 bases had no gene match. The CDR3 runs to 14 residues. The DNA of the CDR3 is TGTGCCAGCAGCATGACAGGGGATTGGAACACCATATATTTT. Translation gives CASSMTGDWNTIYF.

For the CDR3, the DNA is TGTGCCAGCAGCCAAGCGCAGGGGGTTAACTATGGCTACACCTTC. Amino acid sequence: CASSQAQGVNYGYTF. The chain recombines TRBV4-2 with TRBJ1-2; 7 bases map to TRBD1. In germline, CDR1 is LGHNA, CDR2 YNFKEQ. This CDR3 comprises 15 residues. Trimming cost V 1 base and J 1 base; bases outside gene matches: 3.

J is TRBJ2-3 and V is TRBV7-2, with TRBD2 identical over 10 bases. The length of the CDR3 is 14 residues. The germline CDR1 and CDR2 sequences are SGHTA and FQGNSA. V shed 2 bases, J shed 7 bases, and the junction held 3 bases outside the gene matches. CDR3 residues: CASSLSGGGHTQYF. As DNA, the CDR3 is TGTGCCAGCAGCTTAAGCGGGGGGGGTCATACGCAGTATTTT.

V is TRBV19 and J is TRBJ2-5, with D possibly being TRBD1 (5 bases). The CDR3 consists of 12 residues. CDR1 and CDR2 (germline): LNHDA, SQIVND (reference sequence). V was cut by 6 bases and J by 4 bases, with 9 bases left in between. The CDR3 coding sequence is TGTGCCAGTAGGGCCCAGGGAGAGACCCAGTACTTC. It encodes CASRAQGETQYF.

The V call is TRBV4-2, the J call TRBJ2-7; perhaps TRBD2 as D (5 bases). The CDR3 is 15 residues long. V was clipped by 1 base and J by 3 bases, with 13 bases between them. Germline V lookup: CDR1 LGHNA, CDR2 YNFKEQ. The chain's CDR3 is CASSQGASRNYEQYF. The CDR3 coding sequence is TGTGCCAGCAGCCAAGGAGCTAGCCGTAACTACGAGCAGTACTTC.

V and J are TRBV15 and TRBJ2-7; D gene ambiguous. Per the germline V gene, CDR1 is LNHNV and CDR2 is YYDKDF (reference sequence). The CDR3 loop spans 13 amino acids. Between the trimmed V and J ends, which lost 0 bases and 4 bases, there was a span of 7 bases. The CDR3 DNA sequence: TGTGCCACCAGCAGAGATCCAGGTTACGAGCAGTACTTC. This translates into CATSRDPGYEQYF. Variable domain in full (rest from reference TRBV15 and TRBJ2-7): DAMVIQNPRYQVTQFGKPVTLSCSQTLNHNVMYWYQQKSSQAPKLLFHYYDKDFNNEADTPDNFQSRRPNTSFCFLDIRSPGLGDTAMYLCATSRDPGYEQYFGPGTRLTVT.

The chain carries TRBV6-5 and TRBJ2-5; D possibly corresponds to TRBD2 (7 bases). CDR1 is MNHEY and CDR2 is SVGAGI in the germline V gene. This CDR3 is 14 amino acids long. The germline V and J ends were trimmed by 1 base and 4 bases, with 10 bases remaining between them. CDR3 sequence (DNA): TGTGCCAGCAGTTACTGGGGGGGCGCAGAGACCCAGTACTTC. Amino acid sequence: CASSYWGGAETQYF.

The chain couples TRBV11-2 to TRBJ1-6; 7 nucleotides agree with TRBD1. The CDR3 runs 16 residues. The V and J ends lost 1 base and 7 bases, in that order; junction bases with no gene match: 7. Germline V gene lookup returns CDR1 SGHAT and CDR2 FQNNGV. CDR3 DNA: TGTGCCAGCAGCTTAGTTTCCGGGACAGTGAATTCACCCCTCCACTTT. Encoded protein: CASSLVSGTVNSPLHF.

The genes are TRBV25-1 and TRBJ2-1, with D hard to call. Germline V gives CDR1 MGHDK, CDR2 SYGVNS. This CDR3 spans 13 amino acids. Trimming took off 1 base at V and 6 bases at J, with 7 bases between the two ends. CDR3 loop: CASSESALNEQFF. CDR3 sequence (DNA): TGTGCCAGCAGTGAATCGGCCCTCAATGAGCAGTTCTTC.

The chain carries TRBV4-2 and TRBJ2-2, with a weak D call TRBD1 (6 bases). Per germline, CDR1 LGHNA and CDR2 YNFKEQ. Trimming removed 4 bases at V and 6 bases at J, with 15 bases between. The CDR3 totals 15 residues. The CDR3 DNA reads as TGTGCCAGCAGCCGGGACAATCCGTTTGCCGGGGAGCTGTTTTTT. Protein sequence: CASSRDNPFAGELFF.

The rearrangement joins TRBV10-3 to TRBJ2-2; 7 bases line up with TRBD2. CDR1 and CDR2 (germline): ENHRY, SYGVKD. Trimming took 6 bases from V and 5 from J; bases not matched to a gene: 15. CDR3 size: 17 residues. The CDR3 DNA follows: TGTGCCATCAGCGCCCAGGGCCCGGGACTAACAACCGGGGAGCTGTTTTTT. Its protein is CAISAQGPGLTTGELFF.

The rearrangement joins TRBV14 to TRBJ1-5; TRBD1 agrees at 9 bases. Germline V CDR1 and CDR2: SGHDN, FVKESK. The CDR3 is 15 residues long. The ends lost 3 bases at V and 4 bases at J; junction bases unmatched: 4. As DNA, the CDR3 is TGTGCCAGCAGCCAGGGACAGGGAAGAAATCAGCCCCAGCATTTT. Its protein product is CASSQGQGRNQPQHF. Variable domain in full (rest from reference TRBV14 and TRBJ1-5): EAGVTQFPSHSVIEKGQTVTLRCDPISGHDNLYWYRRVMGKEIKFLLHFVKESKQDESGMPNNRFLAERTGGTYSTLKVQPAELEDSGVYFCASSQGQGRNQPQHFGDGTRLSIL.

The chain combines TRBV28 with TRBJ2-2, with 12 bases lining up with TRBD1. Germline V gene data show CDR1 as MDHEN and CDR2 as SYDVKM. After removal of 4 bases from V and 6 bases from J, the junction contained 9 bases not matched to a gene. This CDR3 spans 17 amino acids. This chain's CDR3 is CASSWDRGRMRAGELFF. The CDR3 bases are TGTGCCAGCAGTTGGGACAGGGGGCGGATGAGGGCCGGGGAGCTGTTTTTT.

This clone was recorded only once. The rearrangement links TRBV6-5 to TRBJ2-7; 7 bases agree with TRBD1. CDR3 size: 15 residues. V was clipped by 6 bases and J by 1 base; unmatched bases: 9. Germline V gives CDR1 MNHEY, CDR2 SVGAGI. CDR3 protein: CASRSGQLPSYEQYF. CDR3 DNA sequence: TGTGCCAGCAGATCGGGACAGCTCCCATCCTACGAGCAGTACTTC.

The chain carries TRBV4-2 and TRBJ1-3; D is possibly TRBD1 (5 bases). This CDR3 is 15 amino acids long. V dropped 0 bases and J dropped 2 bases, with 8 bases sitting between them. Germline V gene sequence: CDR1 LGHNA, CDR2 YNFKEQ. The CDR3 nucleotides are TGTGCCAGCAGCCAAGATCCCAGGGCTGGAAACACCATATATTTT. Its protein product is CASSQDPRAGNTIYF.

The table lists this clone with a count of one. CDR3 in DNA: TGCGCCAGCAGCTTGACTAGCGGGAGGGCCTTGGCAGATACGCAGTATTTT. Translating gives CASSLTSGRALADTQYF. The V call is TRBV5-1, the J call TRBJ2-3; 13 nucleotides match TRBD2. V dropped 1 base and J dropped 4; count of bases not matched to a gene: 6. Germline V gene lookup returns CDR1 SGHRS and CDR2 YFSETQ. This CDR3 region has 17 residues. The complete variable domain, with remaining parts taken from reference TRBV5-1 and TRBJ2-3, reads KAGVTQTPRYLIKTRGQQVTLSCSPISGHRSVSWYQQTPGQGLQFLFEYFSETQRNKGNFPGRFSGRQFSNSRSEMNVSTLELGDSALYLCASSLTSGRALADTQYFGPGTRLTVL.

The V call is TRBV5-4, the J call TRBJ1-3; weak D call: TRBD1 (5 bases). The CDR3 consists of 14 residues. Trimming removed 4 bases from V and 4 bases from J, with 12 bases in between. The germline CDR1 and CDR2 sequences are SGHNT and YYREEE (reference sequence). The CDR3 loop is CASSAGTTGNTIYF. For the CDR3, the DNA is TGTGCCAGCAGCGCAGGGACTACCGGAAACACCATATATTTT.

The chain has TRBV6-6 and TRBJ2-1; maybe TRBD2 (5 bases). V lost 2 bases, J lost 8 bases, and 13 bases lay in between. Germline-derived CDR1 and CDR2 are MNHNY and SVGAGI (reference sequence). The CDR3 totals 14 residues. CDR3: CASSYGGGGYEQFF. Written as DNA, the CDR3 is TGTGCCAGCAGTTACGGCGGAGGAGGCTATGAGCAGTTCTTC.

This rearrangement joins TRBV7-3 to TRBJ1-2, with D possibly TRBD1 on 5 matching bases. This CDR3 is 12 amino acids long. Germline V gene sequence: CDR1 SGHTA, CDR2 FQGTGA. V shed 2 bases and J shed 10 bases, with 11 bases lying between them. The DNA for the CDR3 is TGTGCCAGCAGCTTAGGTTCGGGACCCTACACCTTC. The encoded protein is CASSLGSGPYTF.

The rearrangement uses TRBV5-4 and TRBJ2-5, with 10 bases aligning to TRBD1. The CDR3 has 16 amino acids. Germline CDR1 reads SGHNT; CDR2 reads YYREEE (reference sequence). The trim removed 4 bases at V and 5 bases at J, leaving 11 bases unmatched. CDR3 sequence: CASSRGDRGSQETQYF. CDR3 DNA: TGTGCCAGCAGCCGGGGGGACAGGGGTTCGCAGGAGACCCAGTACTTC.

V and J are TRBV4-1 and TRBJ1-4, with 9 bases matching TRBD1. There are 17 residues in the CDR3. Germline-derived CDR1 and CDR2 are MGHRA and YSYEKL. V gave up 4 bases and J gave up 5 bases; unmatched junction bases: 11. The DNA of the CDR3 is TGCGCCAGCAGCCCCAACGATCTGGGGACAGGGAATGAAAAACTGTTTTTT. It codes for CASSPNDLGTGNEKLFF.

This chain joins TRBV10-3 and TRBJ2-3, with 7 bases lining up with TRBD2. In germline, CDR1 is ENHRY, CDR2 SYGVKD. V shed 5 bases, J shed 0 bases, and the junction held 5 bases outside the gene matches. The CDR3 is 15 amino acids. DNA for the CDR3: TGTGCCATCAGTCGCGGCGGGGGAAGCACAGATACGCAGTATTTT. Translated, it gives CAISRGGGSTDTQYF.